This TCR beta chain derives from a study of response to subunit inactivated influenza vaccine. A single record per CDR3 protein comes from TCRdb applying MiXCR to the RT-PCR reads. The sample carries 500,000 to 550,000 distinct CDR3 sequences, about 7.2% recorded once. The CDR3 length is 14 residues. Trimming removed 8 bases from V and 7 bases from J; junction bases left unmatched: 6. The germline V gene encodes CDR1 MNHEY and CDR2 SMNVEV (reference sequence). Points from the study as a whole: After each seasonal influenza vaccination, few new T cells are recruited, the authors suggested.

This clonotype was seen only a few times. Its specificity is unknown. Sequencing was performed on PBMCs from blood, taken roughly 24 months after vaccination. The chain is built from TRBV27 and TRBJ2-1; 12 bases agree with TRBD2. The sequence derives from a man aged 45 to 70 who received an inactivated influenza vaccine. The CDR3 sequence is CASGLAGGWNEQFF. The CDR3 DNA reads TGTGCCAGCGGCCTAGCGGGAGGGTGGAATGAGCAGTTCTTC.